The 17 T cell receptor beta chains in this list originate from one sample, sequenced in a study of T cells in Graves' hyperthyroidism and ophthalmopathy. There were TCR beta CDR3 regions amplified from RNA transcripts. First-round RT-PCR of the TCR CDR3 relied on the HTBI primer set. From the multiplex PCR reads, TCRdb called clonotypes with MiXCR, one entry per CDR3 protein. The sample has approximately 530,000 distinct CDR3 sequences; approximately 15% are singletons. The sample taken for sequencing was blood. The receptor set was obtained from a woman aged 18-29 years with Graves' hyperthyroidism.

This clonotype was counted at least ten times. The chain joins TRBV28 to TRBJ2-7; 8 bases map to TRBD1. V trimming: 2 bases; J trimming: 5 bases; junction bases outside the gene matches: 11. The CDR3 is 16 residues long. Germline-derived CDR1 and CDR2 are MDHEN and SYDVKM. The CDR3 bases are TGTGCCAGCAGTTTACCTCTGGACAGGGCTAGCGACGAGCAGTACTTC. This sequence encodes CASSLPLDRASDEQYF.

This clonotype was seen more than once but under ten times. This chain joins TRBV6-2 or TRBV6-3 and TRBJ2-3; D is unclear. The CDR3 has 13 residues. Germline loops: CDR1 MNHEY, CDR2 SVGEGT. V was clipped by 4 bases and J by 2 bases, with 7 bases between them. CDR3 loop: CASSWTNTDTQYF. CDR3 in DNA: TGTGCCAGCAGTTGGACCAACACAGATACGCAGTATTTT.

A few counts support this clonotype. The CDR3 sequence is CASAQGVPGELFF. The CDR3 DNA sequence: TGTGCCAGCGCTCAGGGGGTTCCCGGGGAGCTGTTTTTT. The chain is built from TRBV6-1 and TRBJ2-2, with 7 nucleotides matching TRBD1. Trimming at V came to 8 bases and at J to 6 bases, leaving 6 bases not matched to a gene. The CDR3 length is 13 residues. CDR1 and CDR2 (germline): MNHNS, SASEGT.

The table lists this clonotype with a few counts. This rearrangement joins TRBV5-4 to TRBJ2-2, with a weak D call TRBD2 (6 bases). V was cut by 4 bases and J by 2 bases, with 12 bases left in between. The germline V gene has CDR1 SGHNT and CDR2 YYREEE (reference sequence). CDR3 length: 15 residues. This CDR3 reads CASSRGGLNTGELFF. For the CDR3, the DNA is TGTGCCAGCAGCCGCGGAGGACTAAACACCGGGGAGCTGTTTTTT.

This clonotype was seen repeatedly, ten times or more. This sequence joins TRBV20-1 and TRBJ1-1; D is ambiguous. The germline V gene has CDR1 DFQATT and CDR2 SNEGSKA (reference sequence). This CDR3 spans 14 amino acids. Trimming removed 3 bases from V and 6 bases from J, with 17 bases in between. In DNA, the CDR3 is TGCAGTGCTAGTCCTACTAGGCTAGTGGCTGAAGCTTTCTTT. This encodes CSASPTRLVAEAFF.

The chain joins TRBV10-3 to TRBJ1-2, with 10 nucleotides matching TRBD1. This CDR3 has 15 amino acids. Germline CDR1 reads ENHRY; CDR2 reads SYGVKD. V dropped 10 bases and J dropped 4; count of bases not matched to a gene: 12. The CDR3 region is CATLSVGQGLYGYTF. The DNA of the CDR3 is TGTGCCACCCTAAGCGTGGGACAGGGGCTCTATGGCTACACCTTC.

This clonotype appeared many times. V is TRBV7-2 and J is TRBJ2-7, with D perhaps matching TRBD2 (6 bases). This CDR3 region has 15 residues. In germline, CDR1 is SGHTA, CDR2 FQGNSA. Trimming took 5 bases from V and 2 from J, leaving 16 bases between them. CDR3 region: CASSLDFPGAYEQYF. The CDR3 DNA is TGTGCCAGCAGCCTGGACTTCCCGGGGGCCTACGAGCAGTACTTC.

This clonotype was counted many times. J is TRBJ1-1 and V is TRBV27; D gene ambiguous. V shed 2 bases and J shed 1 base, with 8 bases lying between them. Germline CDR1 reads MNHEY; CDR2 reads SMNVEV (reference sequence). This CDR3 contains 14 residues. CDR3 bases: TGTGCCAGCAGTTTAGTAGACCCGAACACTGAAGCTTTCTTT. Residues: CASSLVDPNTEAFF.

This clonotype was found many times. The chain combines TRBV11-2 with TRBJ2-3; no definite D call. With 0 bases removed from V and 3 bases from J, the gap between germline ends came to 10 bases. CDR1 and CDR2 from the germline V gene are SGHAT and FQNNGV. CDR3 length: 15 amino acids. CDR3: CASSLDFGPTDTQYF. Written as DNA, the CDR3 is TGTGCCAGCAGCTTAGACTTCGGGCCGACAGATACGCAGTATTTT.

This clonotype was recorded at least ten times. The chain has TRBV10-3 and TRBJ1-5; D might be TRBD1 (6 bases). V was pared by 3 bases and J by 4 bases, with 19 bases between. The CDR3 is 17 amino acids. Germline loops: CDR1 ENHRY, CDR2 SYGVKD. The CDR3 sequence is CAISDPDRTTGNQPQHF. DNA for the CDR3: TGTGCCATCAGTGACCCCGACAGGACCACGGGAAATCAGCCCCAGCATTTT.

This clonotype was observed at least ten times. The V gene is TRBV28, the J gene TRBJ1-2, with D possibly being TRBD1 (6 bases). This CDR3 comprises 12 residues. CDR1 is MDHEN, CDR2 SYDVKM, per germline. Trimming shortened V by 6 bases and J by 2 bases, and 7 bases separated the two germline ends. CDR3 sequence reads: CASSDRNYGYTF. The DNA for the CDR3 is TGTGCCAGCAGCGACAGGAACTATGGCTACACCTTC.

At least ten counts were recorded for this clonotype. J is TRBJ2-1 and V is TRBV20-1; 11 nucleotides match TRBD2. This CDR3 region has 14 residues. Trimming cost V 5 bases and J 8 bases; bases outside gene matches: 8. Germline CDR1 reads DFQATT; CDR2 reads SNEGSKA (reference sequence). This CDR3 reads CSAGGTSGRDEQFF. The CDR3 DNA sequence: TGCAGTGCTGGTGGGACTAGCGGAAGGGATGAGCAGTTCTTC.

CDR3 bases: TGTGCCAGCAGCGGAGACAGGGAACCAGATACGCAGTATTTT. Its translation is CASSGDREPDTQYF. The chain recombines TRBV3-1 with TRBJ2-3; 7 bases line up with TRBD1. The ends lost 5 bases at V and 4 bases at J; junction bases unmatched: 6. The germline gives CDR1 LGHDT, CDR2 YNNKEL (reference sequence). This CDR3 has 14 amino acids.

This clonotype occurred a few times. The genes are TRBV29-1 and TRBJ2-3; the D gene is possibly TRBD2 (7 bases). Germline V gives CDR1 SQVTM, CDR2 ANQGSEA. The CDR3 contains 13 residues. V was trimmed by 3 bases and J by 9 bases, leaving 16 bases between them. CDR3 bases: TGCAGCGTTGACATAGCGGGCACAGGGACGCAGTATTTT. It is translated as CSVDIAGTGTQYF.

This clonotype was picked up many times. This chain uses TRBV11-2 with TRBJ2-1; D uncertain. The V end was cut by 8 bases, the J end by 3 bases, with 11 bases between. The CDR3 extends over 13 amino acids. Germline CDR1 reads SGHAT; CDR2 reads FQNNGV. The DNA of the CDR3 is TGTGCCAGCGGCACTACGTACTACAATGAGCAGTTCTTC. Its protein product is CASGTTYYNEQFF.

The chain is built from TRBV9 and TRBJ2-2, with D uncertain. Germline-derived CDR1 and CDR2 are SGDLS and YYNGEE. Trimming took 0 bases from V and 3 from J, leaving 3 bases between them. The CDR3 is 13 residues long. Here the CDR3 DNA reads TGTGCCAGCAGCGTAGGAGACACCGGGGAGCTGTTTTTT. Translation gives CASSVGDTGELFF.

This clonotype was detected many times. The gene calls are TRBV6-1 and TRBJ2-3; a possible D gene is TRBD1 (7 bases). Germline V gene sequence: CDR1 MNHNS, CDR2 SASEGT. V dropped 6 bases and J dropped 6 bases, with 16 bases sitting between them. This CDR3 region has 14 residues. The CDR3 protein is CASRGTPRGDTQYF. The DNA for the CDR3 is TGTGCCAGCAGAGGGACTCCCAGGGGGGATACGCAGTATTTT.